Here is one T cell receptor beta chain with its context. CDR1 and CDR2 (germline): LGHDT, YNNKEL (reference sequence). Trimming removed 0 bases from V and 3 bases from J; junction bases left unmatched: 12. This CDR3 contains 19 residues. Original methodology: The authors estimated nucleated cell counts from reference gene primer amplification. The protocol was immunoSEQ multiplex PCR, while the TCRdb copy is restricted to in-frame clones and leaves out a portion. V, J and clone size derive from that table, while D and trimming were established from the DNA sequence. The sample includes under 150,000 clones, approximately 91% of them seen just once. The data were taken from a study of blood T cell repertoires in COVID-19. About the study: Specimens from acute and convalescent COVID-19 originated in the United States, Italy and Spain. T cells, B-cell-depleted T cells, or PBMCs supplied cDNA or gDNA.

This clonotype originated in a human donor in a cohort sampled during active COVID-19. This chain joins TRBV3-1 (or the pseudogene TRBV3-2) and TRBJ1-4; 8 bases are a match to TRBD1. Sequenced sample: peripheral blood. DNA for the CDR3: TGTGCCAGCAGCCAAGATATACGCTCGTCGGGACAGGCTAATGAAAAACTGTTTTTT. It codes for CASSQDIRSSGQANEKLFF.